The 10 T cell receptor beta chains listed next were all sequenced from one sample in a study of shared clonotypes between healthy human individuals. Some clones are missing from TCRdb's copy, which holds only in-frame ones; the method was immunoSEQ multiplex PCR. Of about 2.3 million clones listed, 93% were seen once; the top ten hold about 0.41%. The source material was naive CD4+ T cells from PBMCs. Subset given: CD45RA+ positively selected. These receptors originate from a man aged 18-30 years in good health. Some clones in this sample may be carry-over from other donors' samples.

The CDR3 coding sequence is TGTGCCAGCCGGAGGGGGTCCTACGAGCAGTACTTC. As protein: CASRRGSYEQYF. The chain recombines TRBV7-2 with TRBJ2-7; either TRBD1 or TRBD2 may supply D (6 bases each). Trimming removed 8 bases from V and 1 base from J, with 9 bases in between. The germline V gene encodes CDR1 SGHTA and CDR2 FQGNSA. The CDR3 loop spans 12 amino acids.

CDR3 nucleotides: TGTGCCAGCAGCTCCCCCTCGGGACAGGAGAACACTGAAGCTTTCTTT. This sequence encodes CASSSPSGQENTEAFF. This sequence joins TRBV28 and TRBJ1-1; 8 positions match TRBD1. Germline V gene lookup returns CDR1 MDHEN and CDR2 SYDVKM. The CDR3 is made up of 16 amino acids. After removal of 6 bases from V and 1 base from J, the junction contained 10 bases not matched to a gene.

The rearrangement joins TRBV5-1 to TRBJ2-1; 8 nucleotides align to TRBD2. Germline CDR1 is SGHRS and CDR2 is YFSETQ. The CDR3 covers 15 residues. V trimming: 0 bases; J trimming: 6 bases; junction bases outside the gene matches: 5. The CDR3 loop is CASSLESGRRNEQFF. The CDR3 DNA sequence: TGCGCCAGCAGCTTGGAGAGCGGGAGACGCAATGAGCAGTTCTTC.

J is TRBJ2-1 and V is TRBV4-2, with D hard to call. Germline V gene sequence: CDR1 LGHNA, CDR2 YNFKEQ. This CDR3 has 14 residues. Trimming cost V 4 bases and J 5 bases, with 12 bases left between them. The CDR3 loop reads CASSPRVVNNEQFF. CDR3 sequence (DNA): TGTGCCAGCAGCCCAAGAGTGGTGAACAATGAGCAGTTCTTC.

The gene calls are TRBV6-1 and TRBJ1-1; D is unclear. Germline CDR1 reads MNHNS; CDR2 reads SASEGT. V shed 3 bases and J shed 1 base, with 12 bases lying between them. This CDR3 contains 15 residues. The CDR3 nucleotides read TGTGCCAGCAGTGAGTCCGGGTCCTGGAACACTGAAGCTTTCTTT. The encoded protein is CASSESGSWNTEAFF.

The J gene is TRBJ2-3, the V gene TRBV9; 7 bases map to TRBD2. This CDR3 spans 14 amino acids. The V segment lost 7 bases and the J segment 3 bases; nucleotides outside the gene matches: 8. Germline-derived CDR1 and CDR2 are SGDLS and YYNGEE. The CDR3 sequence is CASGLGGPTDTQYF. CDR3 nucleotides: TGTGCCAGCGGTTTGGGAGGGCCTACAGATACGCAGTATTTT.

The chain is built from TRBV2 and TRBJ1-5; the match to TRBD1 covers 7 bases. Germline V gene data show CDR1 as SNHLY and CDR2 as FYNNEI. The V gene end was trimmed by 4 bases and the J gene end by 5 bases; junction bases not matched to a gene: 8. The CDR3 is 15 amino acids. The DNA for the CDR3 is TGTGCCAGCAGTGGGTCGACAGGGTGGGATCAGCCCCAGCATTTT. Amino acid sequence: CASSGSTGWDQPQHF.

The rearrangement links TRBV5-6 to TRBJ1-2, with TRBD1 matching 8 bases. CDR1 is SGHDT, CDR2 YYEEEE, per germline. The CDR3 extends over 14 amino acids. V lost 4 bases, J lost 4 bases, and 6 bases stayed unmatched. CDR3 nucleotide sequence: TGTGCCAGCAGCCGATGGACAGGGATCTATGGCTACACCTTC. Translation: CASSRWTGIYGYTF. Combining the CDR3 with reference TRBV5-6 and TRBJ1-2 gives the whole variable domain DAGVTQSPTHLIKTRGQQVTLRCSPKSGHDTVSWYQQALGQGPQFIFQYYEEEERQRGNFPDRFSGHQFPNYSSELNVNALLLGDSALYLCASSRWTGIYGYTFGSGTRLTVV.

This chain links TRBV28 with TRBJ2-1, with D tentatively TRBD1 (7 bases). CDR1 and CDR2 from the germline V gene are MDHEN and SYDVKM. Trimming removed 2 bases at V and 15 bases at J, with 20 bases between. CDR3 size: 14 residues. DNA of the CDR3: TGTGCCAGCAGTTTAATTCGACGCGGGGACAGCCCGTTCTTC. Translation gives CASSLIRRGDSPFF. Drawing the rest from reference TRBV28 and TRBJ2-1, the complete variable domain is DVKVTQSSRYLVKRTGEKVFLECVQDMDHENMFWYRQDPGLGLRLIYFSYDVKMKEKGDIPEGYSVSREKKERFSLILESASTNQTSMYLCASSLIRRGDSPFFGPGTRLTVL.

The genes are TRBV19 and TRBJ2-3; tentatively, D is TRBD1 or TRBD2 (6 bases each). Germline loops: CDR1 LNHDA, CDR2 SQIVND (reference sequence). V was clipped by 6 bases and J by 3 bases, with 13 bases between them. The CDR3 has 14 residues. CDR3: CASSSGGGTDTQYF. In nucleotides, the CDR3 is TGTGCCAGTAGCTCCGGGGGCGGAACAGATACGCAGTATTTT. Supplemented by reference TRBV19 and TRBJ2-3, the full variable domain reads DGGITQSPKYLFRKEGQNVTLSCEQNLNHDAMYWYRQDPGQGLRLIYYSQIVNDFQKGDIAEGYSVSREKKESFPLTVTSAQKNPTAFYLCASSSGGGTDTQYFGPGTRLTVL.